Listed below are T cell receptor beta chains from one sample, sequenced in a study of glioma-infiltrating T cells. One entry per CDR3 protein, called by TCRdb with MiXCR from the multiplex PCR reads. The table includes about 89,000 distinct CDR3 sequences, 23% detected once. The sequenced sample consisted of glioma tissue, nonneoplastic brain tissue, or PBMCs (not recorded which). The receptors were sampled from a human donor with low-grade glioma or glioblastoma, undergoing nonglioma brain surgery, or in good health (not recorded which). CDR3s include the opening cysteine and the closing phenylalanine or tryptophan. The D gene is left open where the match is weak. Size tells how often a clone was seen (once, few, many) or the class of an expanded clone, and some rows leave it out.

d_call,v_call,clone_size,j_call,cdr3_aa,cdr3_nt
NA,TRBV18,NA,TRBJ2-7,CASSPAWGGQYF,TGTGCCAGCTCCCCGGCCTGGGGCGGGCAGTACTTC
TRBD1,TRBV28,many,TRBJ2-3,CASSFRQGAIDTQYF,TGTGCCAGCAGTTTTAGACAGGGCGCAATCGATACGCAGTATTTT
NA,TRBV18,many,TRBJ2-5,CASSPGETQYF,TGTGCCAGCTCACCGGGCGAGACCCAGTACTTC
NA,TRBV7-2,NA,TRBJ2-6,CASSFGPSGANVLTF,TGTGCCAGCAGCTTTGGCCCCTCTGGGGCCAACGTCCTGACTTTC
NA,TRBV6-1,many,TRBJ2-5,CASYQGNQETQYF,TGTGCCAGCTATCAGGGGAACCAAGAGACCCAGTACTTC
NA,TRBV6-1,many,TRBJ2-7,CASRAPPDGVNEQYF,TGTGCCAGCAGGGCCCCCCCCGACGGAGTTAACGAGCAGTACTTC
TRBD2,TRBV2,NA,TRBJ2-3,CASSETRRGATDTQYF,TGTGCCAGCAGTGAAACGCGGCGGGGGGCCACAGATACGCAGTATTTT
TRBD1,TRBV6-1,many,TRBJ2-5,CASSLDRGLYTQYF,TGTGCCAGCAGTCTGGACAGGGGCCTCTATACCCAGTACTTC
NA,TRBV5-1,NA,TRBJ2-6,CASSLAWESGANVLTF,TGCGCCAGCAGCTTGGCCTGGGAATCTGGGGCCAACGTCCTGACTTTC
NA,TRBV12-3/TRBV12-4,few,TRBJ2-1,CASAERGEQFF,TGTGCCAGCGCTGAACGGGGTGAGCAGTTCTTC
NA,TRBV7-2,many,TRBJ2-3,CASSRPSSSTDTQYF,TGTGCCAGCAGCCGCCCCTCATCTAGCACAGATACGCAGTATTTT
NA,TRBV14,many,TRBJ1-4,CASSRNRGVREKLFF,TGTGCCAGCAGCCGAAACAGAGGCGTCCGGGAAAAACTGTTTTTT
NA,TRBV15,many,TRBJ2-7,CATSRDRRYEQYF,TGTGCCACCAGCAGGGACAGAAGATACGAGCAGTACTTC
TRBD2,TRBV10-1,many,TRBJ2-1,CASSPGTSGSNEQFF,TGCGCCAGCAGTCCCGGGACTAGCGGGAGCAATGAGCAGTTCTTC
TRBD2,TRBV7-2,NA,TRBJ2-3,CASSPTLGGGSTDTQYF,TGTGCCAGCAGCCCTACTCTGGGCGGGGGGAGCACAGATACGCAGTATTTT
NA,TRBV19,many,TRBJ1-1,CASSIDWNTEAFF,TGTGCCAGTAGTATAGACTGGAACACTGAAGCTTTCTTT
NA,TRBV6-1,many,TRBJ2-3,CASSPGHSADTQYF,TGTGCCAGCAGTCCCGGCCACTCAGCAGATACGCAGTATTTT
NA,TRBV29-1,once,TRBJ2-4,CSVSGELAKNIQYF,TGCAGCGTTTCAGGGGAGCTAGCCAAAAACATTCAGTACTTC
TRBD2,TRBV7-2,few,TRBJ2-1,CASSYKSGGPPEQFF,TGTGCCAGCAGCTACAAGAGCGGGGGGCCCCCTGAGCAGTTCTTC
NA,TRBV2,few,TRBJ2-5,CASSVGGQETQYF,TGTGCCAGCAGTGTTGGGGGGCAAGAGACCCAGTACTTC
TRBD1,TRBV6-1,many,TRBJ2-3,CASRGQFSTDTQYF,TGTGCCAGCAGGGGACAGTTTAGCACAGATACGCAGTATTTT
NA,TRBV6-2/TRBV6-3,many,TRBJ1-5,CASSYSDGLNQPQHF,TGTGCCAGCAGTTACTCGGACGGACTCAATCAGCCCCAGCATTTT
TRBD2,TRBV20-1,many,TRBJ2-7,CSATLAGTNEQYF,TGCAGTGCTACTCTAGCGGGCACCAACGAGCAGTACTTC
NA,TRBV3-1,few,TRBJ2-1,CASSHTRTEQFF,TGTGCCAGCAGCCATACGAGGACAGAGCAGTTCTTC
NA,TRBV7-6,NA,TRBJ2-3,CASSHLGSDTQYF,TGTGCCAGCAGCCACCTAGGGTCAGATACGCAGTATTTT
NA,TRBV6-1,many,TRBJ1-3,CASRVQYSGNTIYF,TGTGCCAGCAGGGTTCAGTACTCTGGAAACACCATATATTTT